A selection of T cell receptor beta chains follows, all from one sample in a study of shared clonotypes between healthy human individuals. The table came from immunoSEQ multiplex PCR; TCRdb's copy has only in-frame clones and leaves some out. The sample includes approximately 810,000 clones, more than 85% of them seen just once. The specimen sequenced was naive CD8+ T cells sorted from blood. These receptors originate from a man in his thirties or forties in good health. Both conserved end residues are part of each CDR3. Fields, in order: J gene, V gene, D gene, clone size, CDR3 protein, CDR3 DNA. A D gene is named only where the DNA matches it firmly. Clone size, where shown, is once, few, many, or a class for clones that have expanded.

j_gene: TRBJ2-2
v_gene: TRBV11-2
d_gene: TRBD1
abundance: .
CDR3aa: CASSWTGTTGELFF
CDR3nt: TGTGCCAGCAGCTGGACAGGGACAACCGGGGAGCTGTTTTTT

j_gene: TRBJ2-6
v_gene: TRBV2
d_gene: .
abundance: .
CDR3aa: CASRPEGSGTGANVLTF
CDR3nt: TGTGCCAGCAGACCGGAGGGTAGCGGCACTGGGGCCAACGTCCTGACTTTC

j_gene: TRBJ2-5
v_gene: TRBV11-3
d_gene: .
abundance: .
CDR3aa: CASSLDGGGQYF
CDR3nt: TGTGCCAGCAGCTTAGATGGGGGAGGCCAGTACTTC

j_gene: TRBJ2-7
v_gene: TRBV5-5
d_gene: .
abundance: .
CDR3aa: CASSPRGEGVVGYEQYF
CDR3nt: TGTGCCAGCAGCCCGAGGGGGGAGGGTGTGGTCGGCTACGAGCAGTACTTC

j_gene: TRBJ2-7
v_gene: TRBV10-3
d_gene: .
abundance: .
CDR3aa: CAISESGGTYEQYF
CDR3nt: TGTGCCATCAGTGAGTCAGGAGGGACCTACGAGCAGTACTTC

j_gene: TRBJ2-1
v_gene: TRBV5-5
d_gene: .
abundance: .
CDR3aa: CASSSDYEQFF
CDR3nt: TGTGCCAGCAGCTCCGACTATGAGCAGTTCTTC

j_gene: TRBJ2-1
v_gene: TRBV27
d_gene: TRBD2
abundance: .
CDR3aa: CASTKRESSYNEQFF
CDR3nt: TGTGCCAGCACCAAGCGGGAGAGCTCCTACAATGAGCAGTTCTTC

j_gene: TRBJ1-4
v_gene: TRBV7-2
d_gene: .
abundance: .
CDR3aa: CASSLPPQGVSNEKLFF
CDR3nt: TGTGCCAGCAGCTTACCACCTCAGGGAGTTTCTAATGAAAAACTGTTTTTT

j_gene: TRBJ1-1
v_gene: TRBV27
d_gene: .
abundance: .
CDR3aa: CASSLNERRMNTEAFF
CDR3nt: TGTGCCAGCAGTTTAAATGAACGGCGGATGAACACTGAAGCTTTCTTT

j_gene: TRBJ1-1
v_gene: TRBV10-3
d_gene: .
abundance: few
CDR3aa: CAIRTDILNTEAFF
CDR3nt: TGTGCCATCAGGACGGACATCCTGAACACTGAAGCTTTCTTT

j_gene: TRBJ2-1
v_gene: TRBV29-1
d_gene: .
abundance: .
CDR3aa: CSVLSSYNEQFF
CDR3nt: TGCAGCGTGCTCAGTAGCTACAATGAGCAGTTCTTC

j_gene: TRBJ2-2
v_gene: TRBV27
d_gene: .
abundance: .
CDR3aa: CASPRTPRPDGELFF
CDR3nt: TGTGCCAGCCCGAGGACCCCAAGACCGGATGGGGAGCTGTTTTTT